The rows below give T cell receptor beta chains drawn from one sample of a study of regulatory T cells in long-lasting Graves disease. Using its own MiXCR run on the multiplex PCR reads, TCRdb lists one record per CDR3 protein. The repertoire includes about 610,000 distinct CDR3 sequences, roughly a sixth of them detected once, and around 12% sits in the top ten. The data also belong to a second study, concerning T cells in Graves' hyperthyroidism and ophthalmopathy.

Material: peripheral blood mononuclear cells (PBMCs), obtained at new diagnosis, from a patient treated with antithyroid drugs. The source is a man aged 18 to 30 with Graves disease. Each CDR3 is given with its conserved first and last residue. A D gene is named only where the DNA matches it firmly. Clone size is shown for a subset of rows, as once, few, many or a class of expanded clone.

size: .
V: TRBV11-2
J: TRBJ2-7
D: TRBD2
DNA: TGTGCCAGCAGCTTAGCGTCCAGCGGGATCTCCTACGAGCAGTACTTC
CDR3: CASSLASSGISYEQYF

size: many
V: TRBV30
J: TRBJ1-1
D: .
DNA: TGTGCCTGGAGGCCGGGGGCTCCTTCAGAAGCTTTCTTT
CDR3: CAWRPGAPSEAFF

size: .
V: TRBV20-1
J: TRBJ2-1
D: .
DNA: TGCAGTGCTAGGAACCGCCGGCGGTGGGGGCCTCCCCAGAATGAGCAGTTCTTC
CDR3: CSARNRRRWGPPQNEQFF

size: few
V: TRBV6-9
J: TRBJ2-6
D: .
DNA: TGTGCCAGCAGTTACAGAGCTACTGGGGCCAACGTCCTGACTTTC
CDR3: CASSYRATGANVLTF

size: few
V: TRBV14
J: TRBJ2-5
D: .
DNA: TGTGCCAGCAGCCGAAGGACCTACGACACCCAGTACTTC
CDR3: CASSRRTYDTQYF

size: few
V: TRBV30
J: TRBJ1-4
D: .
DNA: TGTGCCTGGAGTGTACTTAATGAAAAACTGTTTTTT
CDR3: CAWSVLNEKLFF

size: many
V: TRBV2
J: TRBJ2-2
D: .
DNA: TGTGCCAGCAGTGAAGTGAGGCCGGCTCACACCGGGGAGCTGTTTTTT
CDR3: CASSEVRPAHTGELFF

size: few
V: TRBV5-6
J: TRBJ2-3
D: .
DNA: TGTGCCAGCGGCTTGGAAGTAGGGCGAGGCGCAGATACGCAGTATTTT
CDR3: CASGLEVGRGADTQYF

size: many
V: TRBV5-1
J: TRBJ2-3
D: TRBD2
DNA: TGCGCCAGCAGCTTGGAGACTAGCGCAGATACGCAGTATTTT
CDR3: CASSLETSADTQYF

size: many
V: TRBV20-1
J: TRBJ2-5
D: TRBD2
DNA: TGCAGTGCTAGAGATGGACTAGCGGGAGGCCCGGGGGAGACCCAGTACTTC
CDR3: CSARDGLAGGPGETQYF

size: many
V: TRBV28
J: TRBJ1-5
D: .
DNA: TGTGCCAGCAGTCTACCCACCGGGGGCAATCAGCCCCAGCATTTT
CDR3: CASSLPTGGNQPQHF

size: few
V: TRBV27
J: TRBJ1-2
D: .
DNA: TGTGCCAGCAGTGATAACACGCAGGTCGGCTACACCTTC
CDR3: CASSDNTQVGYTF

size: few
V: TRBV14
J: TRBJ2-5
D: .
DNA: TGTGCCAGCAGCCCTAGCGTCCTAGAGACCCAGTACTTC
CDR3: CASSPSVLETQYF

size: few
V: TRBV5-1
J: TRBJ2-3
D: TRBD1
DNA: TGCGCCAGCAGCCGGGACAGTCCAACAGATACGCAGTATTTT
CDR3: CASSRDSPTDTQYF

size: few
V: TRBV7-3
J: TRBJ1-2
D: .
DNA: TGTGCCAGCAGCTTAACGGCGGGGGCAGGCCTTAACTATGGCTACACCTTC
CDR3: CASSLTAGAGLNYGYTF

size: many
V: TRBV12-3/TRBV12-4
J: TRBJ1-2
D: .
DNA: TGTGCCAGCAGCAAGGAGAGATGGTATGGCTACACCTTC
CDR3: CASSKERWYGYTF

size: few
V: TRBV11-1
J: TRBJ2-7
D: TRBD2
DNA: TGTGCCAGCAGCGAAACCCGGACTAGCGGGAACGAGCAGTACTTC
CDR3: CASSETRTSGNEQYF

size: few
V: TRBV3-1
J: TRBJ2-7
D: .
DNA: TGTGCCAGCAGCCAAGCAGGGGGGGTCTACGAGCAGTACTTC
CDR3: CASSQAGGVYEQYF

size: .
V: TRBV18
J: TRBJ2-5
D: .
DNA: TGTGCCAGCTCACCCGGACAGCCCCAAGAGACCCAGTACTTC
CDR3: CASSPGQPQETQYF

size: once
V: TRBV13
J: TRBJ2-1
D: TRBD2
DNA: TGTGCCAGCAGCTTACGGACTAGCGGGGTGTACAATGAGCAGCTCTTC
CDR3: CASSLRTSGVYNEQLF

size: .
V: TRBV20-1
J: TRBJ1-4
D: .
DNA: TGCAGTGCTAGAGATCAGGGGGAAAAACTGTTTTTT
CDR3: CSARDQGEKLFF

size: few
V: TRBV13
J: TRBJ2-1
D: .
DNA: TGTGCCAGCAGCTTAGCCTGGGGGCGGGGAGATTACAATGAGCAGTTCTTC
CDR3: CASSLAWGRGDYNEQFF

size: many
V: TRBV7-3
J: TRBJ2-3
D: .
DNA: TGTGCCAGCAGCTTAACCCGGCCTCCAGATACGCAGTATTTT
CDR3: CASSLTRPPDTQYF

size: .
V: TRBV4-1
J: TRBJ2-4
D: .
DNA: TGCGCCAGCAGCCATCCTTTGGGAGCGGGCCAAAACATTCAGTACTTC
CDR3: CASSHPLGAGQNIQYF

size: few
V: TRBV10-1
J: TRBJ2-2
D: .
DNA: TGCGCCAGCAGTGAGACAGGTACCGGGGAGCTGTTTTTT
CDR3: CASSETGTGELFF

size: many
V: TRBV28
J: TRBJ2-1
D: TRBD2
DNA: TGTGCCAGCAGTTTCCCTGCGGGAGGGCGCAATGAGCAGTTCTTC
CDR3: CASSFPAGGRNEQFF

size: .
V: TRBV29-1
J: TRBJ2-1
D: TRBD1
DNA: TGCAGCGTTGAAGCCCGCGGACAGGGGGCGATCTACAATGAGCAGTTCTTC
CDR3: CSVEARGQGAIYNEQFF

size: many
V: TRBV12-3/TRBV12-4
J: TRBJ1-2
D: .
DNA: TGTGCCAGCAGTCTTAGGACGGTTTCTAACTATGGCTACACCTTC
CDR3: CASSLRTVSNYGYTF

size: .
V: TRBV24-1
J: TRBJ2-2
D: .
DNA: TGTGCCACCCAGGCAGCGTGGGACACCGGGGAGCTGTTTTTT
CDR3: CATQAAWDTGELFF

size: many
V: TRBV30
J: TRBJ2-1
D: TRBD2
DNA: TGTGCCTGGAGTACCGGGACTAGCGGGAGGCACAATGAGCAGTTCTTC
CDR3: CAWSTGTSGRHNEQFF

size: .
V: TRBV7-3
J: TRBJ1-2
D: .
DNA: TGTGCCAGCAGCTTAGTAGGGCGGGGTCTTGAAGGCTACACCTTC
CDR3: CASSLVGRGLEGYTF

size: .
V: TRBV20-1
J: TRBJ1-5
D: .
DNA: TGCAGTGCTAGAGATGCCGGGGGGATTGGCAATCAGCCCCAGCATTTT
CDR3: CSARDAGGIGNQPQHF

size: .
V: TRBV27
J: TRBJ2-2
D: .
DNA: TGTGCCAGCAGTTTATCGTCGGCCAGGGCGCTGCTCGGGGAGCTGTTTTTT
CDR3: CASSLSSARALLGELFF

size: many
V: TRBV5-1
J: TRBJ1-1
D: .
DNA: TGCGCCAGCAGCTTGGTCCAACCGGGACACCAAGAAGCTTTCTTT
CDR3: CASSLVQPGHQEAFF

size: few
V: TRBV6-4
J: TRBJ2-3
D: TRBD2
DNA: TGTGCCAGCAAGGGAGGACTAGCGGGCCTCACAGATACGCAGTATTTT
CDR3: CASKGGLAGLTDTQYF

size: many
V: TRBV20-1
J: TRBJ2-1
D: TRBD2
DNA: TGCAGTGCTAGAGACCTGTGGGGAGGGACTAGCGGCAATGAGCAGTTCTTC
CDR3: CSARDLWGGTSGNEQFF

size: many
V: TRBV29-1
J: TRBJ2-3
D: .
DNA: TGCAGCGTGGGGGGTCTCACAGATACGCAGTATTTT
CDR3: CSVGGLTDTQYF